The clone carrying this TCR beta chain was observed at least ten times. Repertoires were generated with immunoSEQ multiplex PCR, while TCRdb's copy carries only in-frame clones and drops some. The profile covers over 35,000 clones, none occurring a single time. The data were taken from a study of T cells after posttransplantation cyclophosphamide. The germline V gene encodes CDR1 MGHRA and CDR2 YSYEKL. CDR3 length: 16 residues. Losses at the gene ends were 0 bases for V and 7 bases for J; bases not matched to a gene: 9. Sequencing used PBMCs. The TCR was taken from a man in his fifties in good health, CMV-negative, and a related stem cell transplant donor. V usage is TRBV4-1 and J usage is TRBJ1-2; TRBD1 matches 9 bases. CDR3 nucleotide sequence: TGCGCCAGCAGCCAAGAGCCTGGGACAGGGACGAGTGGCTACACCTTC. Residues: CASSQEPGTGTSGYTF.